This T cell receptor (beta chain) was sequenced during a study of long-term antiretroviral therapy in people with HIV. Study outcomes and limitations: Diversity measured after ART increased yet remained under transplant donor controls.

Germline CDR1 and CDR2: LNHDA and SQIVND (reference sequence). V was cut by 7 bases and J by 1 base, with 16 bases left in between. The CDR3 consists of 15 residues. The run of the v3.0 immunoSEQ assay was at survey level. This table comes from immunoSEQ multiplex PCR, and its TCRdb copy is limited to in-frame clones, with some not included. Seen here are about 41,000 clones, 94% observed once, and the top ten hold roughly 2.2%. A note on this clone: The antigen remains unidentified.

The sequenced sample was unsorted PBMCs, obtained around 9.2 years after starting antiretroviral therapy. The chain joins TRBV19 to TRBJ1-2, with D possibly TRBD1 on 6 matching bases. The receptor comes from a man aged 25 to 45 with HIV. The CDR3 bases are TGTGCCAGTACCTCTGGGGGGCCAATTAACTATGGCTACACCTTC. It encodes CASTSGGPINYGYTF.